Detailed here is one T cell receptor (beta chain). The antigen remains undetermined. Clones were read by immunoSEQ multiplex PCR, and TCRdb kept only the in-frame ones, dropping some. In the table there are 150,000 or so clones, about 92% of which are singletons. This entry comes from a study of T cell responses to AZD1222 COVID-19 vaccine. Trimming took 2 bases from V and 2 from J, leaving 10 bases between them. This CDR3 is 14 amino acids long. Germline CDR1 SGDLS, CDR2 YYNGEE. Whole-study findings and limits: Only 6 or 7 individuals given AZD1222 were seropositive at baseline. Reportedly, nearly half of unique spike TCRs recognized epitopes outside B.1.351/B.1.1.7 mutations.

The chain links TRBV9 to TRBJ2-5; D gene ambiguous. The clonotype originates from an adult in good health. Here the sequenced sample was peripheral blood, taken on day 0 of AZD1222 vaccination. The DNA for the CDR3 is TGTGCCAGCAGCGTCGGGCTGAAACAAGAGACCCAGTACTTC. This gives the protein CASSVGLKQETQYF.